The entry that follows covers one T cell receptor beta chain sequence. The entry originates in a study of blood T cell repertoires in COVID-19. Looking at the study overall: From the United States, Italy and Spain came samples of acute and convalescent COVID-19.

Produced via immunoSEQ multiplex PCR; TCRdb's table is partial and in-frame only. The sample lists roughly 34,000 clones, less than 90% occurring once. The source of this sequence is an elderly woman with active or convalescent COVID-19. The sample was peripheral blood.

In DNA form, the CDR3 reads TGTGCCAGCAGCGCCTATACAGGGTTTGGGGAGCAGTACTTC. It is translated as CASSAYTGFGEQYF. The chain uses TRBV5-4 and TRBJ2-7, with D possibly being TRBD1 (6 bases). The length of the CDR3 is 14 residues. The germline CDR1 and CDR2 sequences are SGHNT and YYREEE (reference sequence). V lost 4 bases to trimming and J lost 7 bases, with 18 bases between them.